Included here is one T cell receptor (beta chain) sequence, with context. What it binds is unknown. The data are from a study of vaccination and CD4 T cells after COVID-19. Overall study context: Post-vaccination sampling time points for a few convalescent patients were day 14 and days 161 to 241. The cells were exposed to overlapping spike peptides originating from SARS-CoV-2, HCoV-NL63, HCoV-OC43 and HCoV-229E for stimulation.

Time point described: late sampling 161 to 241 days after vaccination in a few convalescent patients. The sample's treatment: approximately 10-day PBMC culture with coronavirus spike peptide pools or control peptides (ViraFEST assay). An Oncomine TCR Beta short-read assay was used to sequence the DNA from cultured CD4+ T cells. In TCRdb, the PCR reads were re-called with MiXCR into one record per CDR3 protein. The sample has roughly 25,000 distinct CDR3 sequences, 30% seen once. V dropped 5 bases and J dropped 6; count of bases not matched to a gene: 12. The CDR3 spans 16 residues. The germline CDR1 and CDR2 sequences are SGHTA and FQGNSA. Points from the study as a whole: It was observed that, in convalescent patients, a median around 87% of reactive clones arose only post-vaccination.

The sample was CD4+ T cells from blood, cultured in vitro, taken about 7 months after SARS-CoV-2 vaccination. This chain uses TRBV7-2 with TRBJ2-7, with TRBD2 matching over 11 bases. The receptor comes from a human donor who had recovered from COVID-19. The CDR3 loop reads CASSPGTGTSGVEQYF. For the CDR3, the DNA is TGTGCCAGCAGCCCGGGGACAGGGACTAGCGGAGTCGAGCAGTACTTC.